This T cell receptor beta chain was captured by sequencing in a study of technical replicates of blood from a handful of donors. The CDR3 length is 14 residues. Germline CDR1 reads MNHEY; CDR2 reads SMNVEV (reference sequence). With V trimmed by 6 bases and J by 4 bases, 5 bases remained unmatched. This table comes from immunoSEQ multiplex PCR, and its TCRdb copy is limited to in-frame clones, with some not included. In the table there are 80,000 to 90,000 clones, just under 95% of which are singletons. The sequence was obtained from a human donor in good health. The sequenced material came from T cells isolated from PBMCs. The rearrangement links TRBV27 to TRBJ2-1; the match to TRBD2 covers 8 bases. The CDR3 DNA reads as TGTGCCAGCAGGCCGGGACTAGGATACAATGAGCAGTTCTTC. It specifies CASRPGLGYNEQFF.